Listed below are T cell receptor beta chains from one sample, sequenced in a study of cytomegalovirus exposure and HLA in healthy donors. Assay: immunoSEQ multiplex PCR; the TCRdb copy retains only in-frame clones and omits some. The table lists roughly 60,000 clones, about 91% of them singletons, with about 1.2% in the top ten. Sequences were obtained from PBMCs. Receptors originate from a woman aged 18-29 years in good health and CMV-seronegative. Both conserved end residues are trimmed from each CDR3.

v_call	cdr3_aa
TRBV30	AWSVPVFSGANVLT
TRBV7-2	ASSPTGVKAGNTIY
TRBV6-6	ASTTGERAYEQY
TRBV4-3	ASSQEGLASYSDTQY
TRBV28	ASRVRTGNQPQH
TRBV2	AGAGRRLYGYT
TRBV5-5	ASSSNRGTGELF
TRBV4-1	ASSQEYPGLQETQY
TRBV5-1	ASSEGQGVPYQPQH
TRBV7-8	ASSSQGAWNYGYT
TRBV2	ASRNSQGLFYGYT
TRBV29-1	SVIDPGTDYGYT
TRBV28	ASSDRGHSYEQY
TRBV11-1	ASSRPGGSYNEQF
TRBV5-1	ASSRQGEDSPLH
TRBV5-6	ASSSQGLAKTQY
TRBV4-1	ASSPVWTRDPQETQY
TRBV7-9	ASTSTTEQF
TRBV6-4	ASSDGQAGGEQF
TRBV7-2	ASSSRGTGFGYT
TRBV6-1	ASGEEGEVAEAF
TRBV30	AWSVILAGAYEQY
TRBV6-6	ASCSGTGEGGTEAF
TRBV7-8	ASSYGTGNNEQF
TRBV27	ASSRLARSTDTQY
TRBV30	AWTHGEGQPQH
TRBV30	AWSVGRTEAF
TRBV5-1	ASSPQGAGAYEQY
TRBV4-1	ASSQGTGPNEKLF
TRBV28	ASSPPWGEGEY
TRBV6-6	ASAKQGGEETQY
TRBV5-1	ASSRGGARSYNEQF
TRBV27	ASSLTSPGTASDTQY
TRBV11-2	ASSSAQKRTEAF
TRBV5-1	ASSLAPGQGTEKLF
TRBV5-1	ASSQPPGQDITDTQY
TRBV6-4	ASSEERGGEQF
TRBV4-1	ASSPDPGRANVLT
TRBV19	ATGGTGFSGYT
TRBV4-1	ASSQGGSRGPGQPQH
TRBV6-6	ASTWGGRTADTEAF
TRBV5-1	ASSGDIPTSEAF
TRBV27	ASSPMGGNYGYT
TRBV19	ASTPTGPTDTQY
TRBV6-6	ASSPTSGSNGEQF
TRBV29-1	SARTSGRGPDTQY
TRBV4-2	ASSQDGGLAGYDEQF
TRBV6-5	ASSYLGQNTDTQY